This T cell receptor (beta chain) was captured in a study of T cells expressing NK-cell markers. Study-level information: All TCR beta repertoires analysed originated from sorted CD3+CD56+NKG2C+, CD3+CD56+NKG2C- and CD3+CD56-NKG2C+ T cells.

The study, taken as a whole, reports: These clonotypes also led the CD3+CD56-NKG2C+ fraction in a few donors. Expanded NKG2C+ T cell clones were not confirmed as HCMV-specific.

Regarding this clonotype: Its specificity is not known.

A 5'RACE template switching approach incorporating UMIs was used to make TCR beta cDNA. TCRdb re-called the 5' RACE reads and gives one entry per CDR3 protein, without DNA. This table lists over 100,000 distinct CDR3 sequences. CDR3 length: 12 amino acids. Germline V gene sequence: CDR1 SGHNT, CDR2 YYREEE (reference sequence). The chain carries TRBV5-4 and TRBJ1-1. Sequencing was performed on blood T cells: a sorted CD56 or NKG2C T cell subset, CD4+ or CD8+ T cells, or bulk PBMC T cells (not recorded which). The clonotype was recovered from a woman aged 18 to 75 in good health. CDR3 residues: CASSPDGLEAFF.